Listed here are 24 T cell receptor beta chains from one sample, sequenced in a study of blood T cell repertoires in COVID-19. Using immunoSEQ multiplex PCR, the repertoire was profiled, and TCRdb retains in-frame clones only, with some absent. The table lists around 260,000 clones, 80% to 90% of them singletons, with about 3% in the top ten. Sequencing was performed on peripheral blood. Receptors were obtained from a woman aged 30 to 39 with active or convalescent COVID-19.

The CDR3, as DNA: TGCGCCAGCAGCCAAGAGGTTTCGCGGGGCTACTCATTCTACGAGCAGTACTTC. Residues: CASSQEVSRGYSFYEQYF. The genes are TRBV4-3 and TRBJ2-7; D perhaps matches TRBD2 (6 bases). V was shortened by 0 bases and J by 3 bases, with 21 bases between the two germline ends. The length of the CDR3 is 18 residues. Germline V lookup: CDR1 LGHNA, CDR2 YSLEER.

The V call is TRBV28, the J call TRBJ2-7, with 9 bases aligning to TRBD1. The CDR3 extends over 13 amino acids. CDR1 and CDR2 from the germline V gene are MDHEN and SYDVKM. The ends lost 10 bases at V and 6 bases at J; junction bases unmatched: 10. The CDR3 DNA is TGTGCCACCGAAACCGGGACAGGGTTCGAGCAGTACTTC. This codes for CATETGTGFEQYF.

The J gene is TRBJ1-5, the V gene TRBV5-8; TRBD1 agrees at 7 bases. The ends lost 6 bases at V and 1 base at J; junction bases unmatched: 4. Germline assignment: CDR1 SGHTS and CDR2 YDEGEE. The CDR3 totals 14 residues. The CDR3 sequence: CASKGGGSNQPQHF. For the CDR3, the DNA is TGTGCCAGCAAAGGGGGCGGGAGCAATCAGCCCCAGCATTTT.

The CDR3 protein is CASSLPSKGDTQYF. The CDR3 DNA follows: TGTGCCAGCAGCTTACCGTCGAAGGGGGATACGCAGTATTTT. This chain connects TRBV7-8 to TRBJ2-3; tentatively, D is TRBD1 (5 bases). The V end was cut by 2 bases, the J end by 6 bases, with 12 bases between. Germline lookup yields CDR1 SGHVS and CDR2 FQNEAQ. This CDR3 contains 14 residues.

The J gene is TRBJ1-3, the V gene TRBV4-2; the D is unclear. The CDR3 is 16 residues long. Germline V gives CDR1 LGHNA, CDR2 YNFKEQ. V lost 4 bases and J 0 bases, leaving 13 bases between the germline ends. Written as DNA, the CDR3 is TGTGCCAGCAGCCCAAGGAAGAGGAGCTCTGGAAACACCATATATTTT. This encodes CASSPRKRSSGNTIYF.

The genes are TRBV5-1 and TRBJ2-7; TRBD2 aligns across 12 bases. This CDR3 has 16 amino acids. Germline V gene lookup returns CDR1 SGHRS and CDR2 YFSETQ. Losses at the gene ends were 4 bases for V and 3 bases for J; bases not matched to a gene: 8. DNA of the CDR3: TGCGCCAGCAGCCCTACTAGCGGGGGGCCGATCTACGAGCAGTACTTC. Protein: CASSPTSGGPIYEQYF.

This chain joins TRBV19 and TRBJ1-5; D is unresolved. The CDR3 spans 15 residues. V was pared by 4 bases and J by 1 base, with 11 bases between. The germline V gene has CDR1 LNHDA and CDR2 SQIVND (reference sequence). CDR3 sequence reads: CASSNSPRSNQPQHF. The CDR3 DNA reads TGTGCCAGTAGTAACTCCCCTAGGAGCAATCAGCCCCAGCATTTT.

CDR3 loop: CASSLLRESGYTF. The CDR3 DNA follows: TGTGCCAGCAGTTTACTGAGGGAAAGTGGCTACACCTTC. V usage is TRBV12-3 or TRBV12-4 and J usage is TRBJ1-2; D gene uncertain. The CDR3 is made up of 13 amino acids. Trimming removed 2 bases from V and 7 bases from J, with 11 bases in between.

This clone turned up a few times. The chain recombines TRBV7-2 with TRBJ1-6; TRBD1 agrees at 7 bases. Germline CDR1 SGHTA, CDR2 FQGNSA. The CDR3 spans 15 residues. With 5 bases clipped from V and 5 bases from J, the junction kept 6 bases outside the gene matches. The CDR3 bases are TGTGCCAGCAGCCGGTTGGGACAGAATAATTCACCCCTCCACTTT. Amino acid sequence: CASSRLGQNNSPLHF.

CDR3 coding DNA: TGTGCCAGTAGTGCCCTGGGACAGGGTTCCTACAATGAGCAGTTCTTC. It yields the protein CASSALGQGSYNEQFF. This chain connects TRBV19 to TRBJ2-1; 9 nucleotides align to TRBD1. J lost 1 base, V lost 5 bases, and 6 bases had no gene match. The CDR3 is 16 residues long. The V gene's germline CDR1 is LNHDA and CDR2 SQIVND (reference sequence). Variable domain in full (rest from reference TRBV19 and TRBJ2-1): DGGITQSPKYLFRKEGQNVTLSCEQNLNHDAMYWYRQDPGQGLRLIYYSQIVNDFQKGDIAEGYSVSREKKESFPLTVTSAQKNPTAFYLCASSALGQGSYNEQFFGPGTRLTVL.

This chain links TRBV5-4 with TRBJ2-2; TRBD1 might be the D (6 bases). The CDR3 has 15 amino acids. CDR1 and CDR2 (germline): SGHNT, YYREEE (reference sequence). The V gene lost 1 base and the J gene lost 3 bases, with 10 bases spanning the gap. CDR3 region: CASSLPDSHTGELFF. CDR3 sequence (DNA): TGTGCCAGCAGCTTGCCGGACAGCCACACCGGGGAGCTGTTTTTT. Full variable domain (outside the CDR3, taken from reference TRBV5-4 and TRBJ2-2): ETGVTQSPTHLIKTRGQQVTLRCSSQSGHNTVSWYQQALGQGPQFIFQYYREEENGRGNFPPRFSGLQFPNYSSELNVNALELDDSALYLCASSLPDSHTGELFFGEGSRLTVL.

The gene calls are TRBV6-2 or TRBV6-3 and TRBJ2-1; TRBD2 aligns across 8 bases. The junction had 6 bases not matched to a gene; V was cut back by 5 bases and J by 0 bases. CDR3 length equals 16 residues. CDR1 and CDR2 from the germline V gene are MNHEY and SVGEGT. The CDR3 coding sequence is TGTGCCAGCAGTGACCGGCGGGGGGTCTCCTACAATGAGCAGTTCTTC. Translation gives CASSDRRGVSYNEQFF.

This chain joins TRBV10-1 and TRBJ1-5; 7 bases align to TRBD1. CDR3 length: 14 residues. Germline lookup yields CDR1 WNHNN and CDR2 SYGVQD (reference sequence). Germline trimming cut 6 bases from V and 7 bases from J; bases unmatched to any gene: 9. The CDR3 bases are TGCGCCAGCAGCGCAACAGGGGTTGGCCAGCCCCAGCATTTT. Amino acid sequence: CASSATGVGQPQHF.

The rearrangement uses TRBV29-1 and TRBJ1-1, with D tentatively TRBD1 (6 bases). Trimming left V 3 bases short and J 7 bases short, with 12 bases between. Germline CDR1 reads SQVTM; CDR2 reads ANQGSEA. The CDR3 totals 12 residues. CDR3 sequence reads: CSVDGGSGEAFF. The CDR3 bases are TGCAGCGTTGATGGGGGCTCAGGTGAAGCTTTCTTT.

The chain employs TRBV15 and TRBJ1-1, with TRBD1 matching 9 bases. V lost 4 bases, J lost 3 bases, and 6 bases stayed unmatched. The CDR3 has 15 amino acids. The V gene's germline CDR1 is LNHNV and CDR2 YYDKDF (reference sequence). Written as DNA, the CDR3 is TGTGCCACCAGCACCCTGACAGGGGGGGACACTGAAGCTTTCTTT. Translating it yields CATSTLTGGDTEAFF.

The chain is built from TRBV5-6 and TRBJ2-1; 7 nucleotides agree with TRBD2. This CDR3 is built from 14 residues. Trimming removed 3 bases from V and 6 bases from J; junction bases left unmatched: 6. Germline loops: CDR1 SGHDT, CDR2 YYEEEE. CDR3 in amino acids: CASSWWGLFNEQFF. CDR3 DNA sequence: TGTGCCAGCAGCTGGTGGGGACTATTCAATGAGCAGTTCTTC.

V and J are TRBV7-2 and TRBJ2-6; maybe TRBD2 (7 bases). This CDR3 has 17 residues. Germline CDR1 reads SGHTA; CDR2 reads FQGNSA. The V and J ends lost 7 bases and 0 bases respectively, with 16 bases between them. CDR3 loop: CASKGGGQTSGANVLTF. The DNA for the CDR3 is TGTGCCAGCAAAGGCGGGGGACAAACCTCTGGGGCCAACGTCCTGACTTTC.

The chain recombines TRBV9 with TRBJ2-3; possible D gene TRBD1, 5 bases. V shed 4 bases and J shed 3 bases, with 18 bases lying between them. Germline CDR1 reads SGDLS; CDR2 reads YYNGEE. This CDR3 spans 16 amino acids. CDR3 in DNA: TGTGCCAGCAGCCCGGTCTGGCAGGGAAGGACAGATACGCAGTATTTT. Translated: CASSPVWQGRTDTQYF.

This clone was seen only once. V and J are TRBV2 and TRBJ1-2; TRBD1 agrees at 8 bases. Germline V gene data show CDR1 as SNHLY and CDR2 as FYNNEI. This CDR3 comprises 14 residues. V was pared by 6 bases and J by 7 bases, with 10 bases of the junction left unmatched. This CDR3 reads CASSLDREDSGYTF. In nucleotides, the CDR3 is TGTGCCAGCAGCCTGGACAGGGAGGATAGTGGCTACACCTTC.

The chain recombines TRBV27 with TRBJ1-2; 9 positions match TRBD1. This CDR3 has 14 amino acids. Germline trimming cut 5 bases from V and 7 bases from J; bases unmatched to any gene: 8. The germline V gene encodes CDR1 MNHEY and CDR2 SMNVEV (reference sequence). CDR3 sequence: CASSRTGVQGGYTF. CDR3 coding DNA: TGTGCCAGCAGTCGGACAGGGGTTCAAGGTGGCTACACCTTC.

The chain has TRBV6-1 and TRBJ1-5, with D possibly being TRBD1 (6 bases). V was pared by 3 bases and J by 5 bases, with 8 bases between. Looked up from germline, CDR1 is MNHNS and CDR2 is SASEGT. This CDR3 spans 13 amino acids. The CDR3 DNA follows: TGTGCCAGCAGTGACACAGGGTATCAGCCCCAGCATTTT. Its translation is CASSDTGYQPQHF.

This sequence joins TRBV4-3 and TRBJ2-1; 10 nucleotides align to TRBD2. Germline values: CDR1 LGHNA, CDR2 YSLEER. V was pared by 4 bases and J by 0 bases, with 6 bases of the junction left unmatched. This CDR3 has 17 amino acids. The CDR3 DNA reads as TGCGCCAGCAGCCGGGGACTAGCGAGCCTCTCCTACAATGAGCAGTTCTTC. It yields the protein CASSRGLASLSYNEQFF.

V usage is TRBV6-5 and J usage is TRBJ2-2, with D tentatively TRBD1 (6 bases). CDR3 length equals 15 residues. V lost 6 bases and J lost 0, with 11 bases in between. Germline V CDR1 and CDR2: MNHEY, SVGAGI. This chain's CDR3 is CASSPGQTNTGELFF. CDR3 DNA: TGTGCCAGCAGCCCGGGACAAACGAACACCGGGGAGCTGTTTTTT.

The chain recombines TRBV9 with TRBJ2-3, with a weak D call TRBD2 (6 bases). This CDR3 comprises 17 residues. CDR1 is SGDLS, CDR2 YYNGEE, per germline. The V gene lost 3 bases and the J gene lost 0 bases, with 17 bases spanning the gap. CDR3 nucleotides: TGTGCCAGCAGCGGACGGACGTGGGGGGTCAGCACAGATACGCAGTATTTT. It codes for CASSGRTWGVSTDTQYF. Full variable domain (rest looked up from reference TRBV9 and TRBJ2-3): DSGVTQTPKHLITATGQRVTLRCSPRSGDLSVYWYQQSLDQGLQFLIQYYNGEERAKGNILERFSAQQFPDLHSELNLSSLELGDSALYFCASSGRTWGVSTDTQYFGPGTRLTVL.